This paragraph reports one TCR beta chain. Its cognate antigen has yet to be identified. Base qualities are not recorded, but no much larger clone differs from it by a single base. Germline trimming: 10 bases from V, 6 bases from J; junction bases outside gene matches: 12. The CDR3 goes from the cysteine to the phenylalanine over 14 residues. Only the CDR3 DNA is retained, 42 bases long and in frame from the first base. In the germline V gene, CDR1 corresponds to ENHRY and CDR2 to SYGVKD. This sample was included in a study of vaccination and CD4 T cells after COVID-19 (dated by TCRdb to 2022 to 2024). Concerning the study at large: Every convalescent patient had a positive nasal swab PCR test for SARS-CoV-2, with mild disease in under ten patients and severe disease in one. The convalescent cohort comprised six males and four females, including two Hispanic individuals, seven Caucasians, two Asians and one multiracial person. Participants got two doses of the Pfizer-BioNTech BNT162b2 vaccine (n=8) or two doses of the Moderna mRNA-1273 vaccine (n=2). Post-COVID blood samples were collected from convalescent patients a median of about 92 days after diagnosis, with a range of about 30 to 161 days. The time from the second vaccine dose to post-vaccine blood sampling had a median of roughly 72 days and ranged from about 12 to 250 days. Overlapping spike peptide pools from SARS-CoV-2 and from the common cold coronaviruses HCoV-NL63, HCoV-OC43 and HCoV-229E were used as culture stimuli. As controls, cultures received a CEFX viral epitope pool (the positive control), an HIV-1 Nef peptide pool (the negative control), or no peptide at all. In 10 COVID-19 convalescent patients and a few infection-naive healthy vaccine recipients, the spike-specific CD4+ TCR repertoire before mRNA vaccination was compared with the repertoire after mRNA vaccination. The paper's findings and limits, for the study overall: The median count of SARS-CoV-2-reactive clonotypes went up from around 23 after infection to a few dozen after vaccination, although the change was not significant. Only a relatively small number of convalescent patients were included in the study, and early timepoints following natural infection were not analyzed. Among convalescent patients, a median about 90% of the SARS-CoV-2-reactive clones seen after vaccination appeared only after vaccination, which suggests priming specific to the vaccine. Of the vaccine-specific clones in convalescent patients, 304 of 307, or nearly all, reacted only to SARS-CoV-2 spike and did not cross-react with common cold coronaviruses.

Sample treatment or condition, as interpreted from the label and publication: roughly 11-day PBMC culture with coronavirus spike peptide pools or control peptides (ViraFEST assay). The study used the ViraFEST assay, which expanded antigen-specific T cells with peptide pools and then identified expanded clonotypes by TCR sequencing. The convalescent patients' positive SARS-CoV-2 PCR tests fell between March and December 2020, which was before the Alpha, Beta and Delta variants emerged in the United States. PBMCs were cultured at fewer than 2.5 million per well in IMDM supplemented with approximately 5% human AB serum and about 9.6 IU/ml IL-2, with approximately 10 ug/ml peptide pools added. Half of the culture medium was replaced with fresh IL-2-containing medium on days 3 and 7. CD4+ T cells were isolated after roughly eleven days of culture through negative selection using the EasySep CD4+ T cell isolation kit. Ficoll-Paque Plus gradient centrifugation was used to isolate PBMCs from whole blood, and the isolated PBMCs were then either used fresh or cryopreserved at -140C. Each culture condition was generally run in triplicate wells.

Library preparation was by PCR. DNA from cultured CD4+ T cells was subjected to TCR sequencing with the Oncomine TCR Beta short-read assay at the Johns Hopkins FTIC core. Genomic DNA was extracted from the cultured CD4+ T cells with the QIAamp micro DNA kit. Oncomine TCR Beta libraries from cultured CD4+ T cells were pooled using unique dual indexes and sequenced on an Illumina iSeq 100. The published analysis was carried out like this. Non-productive sequences were removed, and CDR3s not starting with C, not ending with F or W, or shorter than 7 amino acids were discarded. Antigen-specific clonotypes were identified using the MANAFEST web application through comparison of peptide-stimulated wells with reference and other culture wells. To be called positive, a clone needed an FDR below 0.05, an odds ratio above 5, and a productive frequency above 0.1% in at least two of three replicate wells. Clonotypes that were significantly expanded in both SARS-CoV-2 spike wells and at least one common cold coronavirus spike condition were defined as cross-reactive. Levenshtein distances (stringdist) and unrooted phylogenetic trees (ape) in R version 3.6.1 were used to assess CDR3 homology. TCRdb handled the public reads itself, with Q25 trimming in fastp and clone calling in MiXCR, and kept productive beta chains. Entries that share a CDR3 protein sequence are merged under the most common genes and DNA. In this record, the V and J calls reflect TCRdb's handling and not the investigators' own analysis. For this sample the table gives around 25,000 distinct CDR3 sequences, of which roughly 40% were detected only once. The ten largest clones take up around 6.9% of the sample.

The sequence joins TRBV10-3 to TRBJ2-7; 10 bases in between match TRBD1. The clonotype comes from a human donor who had recovered from COVID-19. The sequenced sample consisted of CD4+ T cells from blood, cultured in vitro. DNA sequence: TGTGCCAGCACAACCGGGACAGGGGTCGTCGAGCAGTACTTC. Protein translation: CASTTGTGVVEQYF.